One and the same sample provided the 18 T cell receptor beta chains below, sequenced in a study of glioma-infiltrating T cells. TCR alpha and beta CDR3 regions were amplified from RNA using iRepertoire nested multiplex PCR. One entry per CDR3 protein results from TCRdb running MiXCR on the multiplex PCR reads. The table shows around 390,000 distinct CDR3 sequences, with roughly 41% occurring only once. The sequencing sample was made of glioma tissue, nonneoplastic brain tissue, or PBMCs (not recorded which). The receptor source for this set is a human donor with low-grade glioma or glioblastoma, undergoing nonglioma brain surgery, or in good health (not recorded which).

This clonotype was seen more than once but under ten times. The chain carries TRBV29-1 and TRBJ1-1; TRBD1 aligns across 8 bases. The V segment lost 3 bases and the J segment 6 bases; nucleotides outside the gene matches: 9. Germline assignment: CDR1 SQVTM and CDR2 ANQGSEA. The CDR3 totals 14 residues. CDR3 amino acids: CSVDGTGAVAEAFF. The CDR3 DNA follows: TGCAGCGTTGATGGGACAGGCGCGGTGGCTGAAGCTTTCTTT.

On this clonotype itself: This may arise from a read error, as a much more abundant clone is one base away. The chain combines TRBV27 with TRBJ1-6; D is ambiguous. This CDR3 spans 14 amino acids. Germline assignment: CDR1 MNHEY and CDR2 SMNVEV (reference sequence). Trimming stripped 5 bases from V and 12 bases from J, with 17 bases between. CDR3 loop: CASSRALRGLPLHF. The CDR3, as DNA: TGTGCCAGCAGTCGCGCGTTGCGGGGTTTACCCCTCCACTTT.

A few counts support this clonotype. The rearrangement joins TRBV20-1 to TRBJ2-5; maybe TRBD1 (5 bases). V was shortened by 5 bases and J by 4 bases, with 20 bases between the two germline ends. The CDR3 covers 15 residues. Germline CDR1 is DFQATT and CDR2 is SNEGSKA (reference sequence). Here the CDR3 DNA reads TGCAGTGCTCCGGACAAGACCGGGCCTGGAGAGACCCAGTACTTC. The encoded protein is CSAPDKTGPGETQYF.

CDR3 in DNA: TGTGCCAGCAGAGGACAGGCCGGCGAGGGGCAGTTCTTC. Translating gives CASRGQAGEGQFF. The chain has TRBV7-2 and TRBJ2-1; 7 positions agree with TRBD1. This CDR3 comprises 13 residues. After removal of 6 bases from V and 12 bases from J, the junction contained 11 bases not matched to a gene. Per germline, CDR1 SGHTA and CDR2 FQGNSA.

About this clonotype: This may come from a read error, since a much larger clone is one base off. The chain combines TRBV6-2 or TRBV6-3 with TRBJ1-6, with a tentative D call TRBD1 (5 bases). The CDR3 covers 13 residues. Germline lookup yields CDR1 MNHEY and CDR2 SVGEGT. The CDR3 reads CASSPTTASHLHF. The CDR3 DNA reads TGTGCCAGCAGTCCGACGACAGCTTCACACCTCCACTTT.

This clonotype was seen repeatedly, ten times or more. V is TRBV20-1 and J is TRBJ1-2; 7 nucleotides line up with TRBD1. The junction had 10 bases not matched to a gene; V was cut back by 3 bases and J by 6 bases. The V gene's germline CDR1 is DFQATT and CDR2 SNEGSKA (reference sequence). CDR3 size: 14 residues. CDR3 sequence reads: CSARVDRDSNGYTF. Here the CDR3 DNA reads TGCAGTGCTAGGGTAGACAGGGACTCCAATGGCTACACCTTC.

The chain uses TRBV7-2 and TRBJ1-3; unclear D gene. The germline V gene encodes CDR1 SGHTA and CDR2 FQGNSA. Trimming left V 3 bases short and J 0 bases short, with 6 bases between. The CDR3 runs 14 residues. The CDR3 spells CASSLQVSGNTIYF. As DNA, the CDR3 is TGTGCCAGCAGCTTGCAGGTCTCTGGAAACACCATATATTTT.

The V gene is TRBV6-1, the J gene TRBJ2-2; 9 bases are a match to TRBD1. Germline CDR1 reads MNHNS; CDR2 reads SASEGT. V was clipped by 4 bases and J by 5 bases; unmatched bases: 8. There are 16 residues in the CDR3. The CDR3 DNA reads TGTGCCAGCAGTGTCTGGGACAGGGCCGGGACCGGGGAGCTGTTTTTT. Encoded protein: CASSVWDRAGTGELFF.

This chain links TRBV20-1 with TRBJ2-1, with D maybe TRBD2 (6 bases). Germline V gene lookup returns CDR1 DFQATT and CDR2 SNEGSKA (reference sequence). Trimming left V 0 bases short and J 10 bases short, with 19 bases between. The CDR3 consists of 15 residues. The CDR3 DNA reads as TGCAGTGCTAGAGATGGGGGGTCCCGCTCCTACGAGCAGTTCTTC. The encoded protein is CSARDGGSRSYEQFF.

The chain carries TRBV2 and TRBJ2-1; D not resolved. This CDR3 comprises 13 residues. Germline CDR1 SNHLY, CDR2 FYNNEI. V was trimmed by 1 base and J by 4 bases, leaving 5 bases between them. The DNA for the CDR3 is TGTGCCAGCAGTGAAGACAGATACAATGAGCAGTTCTTC. Translating it yields CASSEDRYNEQFF.

The CDR3 region has the DNA TGCAGTGCTCGTCCCGGGACATGGAACACTGAAGCTTTCTTT. It encodes CSARPGTWNTEAFF. V usage is TRBV20-1 and J usage is TRBJ1-1; D might be TRBD1 (6 bases). Looked up from germline, CDR1 is DFQATT and CDR2 is SNEGSKA (reference sequence). CDR3 length: 14 residues. Trimming removed 5 bases at V and 1 base at J, with 14 bases between.

This clonotype was detected only once. This rearrangement joins TRBV4-2 to TRBJ2-1; D may be TRBD2 (6 bases). This CDR3 contains 15 residues. Germline loops: CDR1 LGHNA, CDR2 YNFKEQ. V was pared by 4 bases and J by 0 bases, with 10 bases between. The CDR3 DNA reads as TGTGCCAGCAGCCCCCGGGACTTCTCCTACAATGAGCAGTTCTTC. The encoded protein is CASSPRDFSYNEQFF.

Notes on this clonotype: A much larger clone differs from this one at a single base, so this may be a read error. The V call is TRBV6-1, the J call TRBJ1-4; D not certain. The CDR3 spans 13 residues. Trimming removed 4 bases at V and 8 bases at J, with 11 bases between. Germline V CDR1 and CDR2: MNHNS, SASEGT. Written as DNA, the CDR3 is TGTGCCAGCAGTGTGGTATACGGCGAAAAACTGTTTTTT. This sequence encodes CASSVVYGEKLFF.

About this clonotype itself: A much larger clone lies one base from this, so it may be a read error. J is TRBJ2-5 and V is TRBV27; 7 bases match TRBD1. Germline V gives CDR1 MNHEY, CDR2 SMNVEV (reference sequence). The CDR3 is 15 residues long. The CDR3 bases are TGTGCCAGCAGTTTTAAACAGGGGTACCAAGCGACCCAGTACTTC. Its protein product is CASSFKQGYQATQYF.

This chain joins TRBV25-1 and TRBJ2-7; possibly TRBD2 for D (6 bases). V was pared by 5 bases and J by 5 bases, with 13 bases between. CDR1 and CDR2 (germline): MGHDK, SYGVNS. The CDR3 consists of 13 residues. CDR3 sequence: CASSLGGADEQYF. DNA of the CDR3: TGTGCCAGCAGTTTGGGGGGAGCCGACGAGCAGTACTTC.

In the case of this clonotype: Being one base from a much bigger clone, this may be a read error. The chain combines TRBV6-9 with TRBJ2-1; perhaps D is TRBD1 or TRBD2 (5 bases each). This CDR3 has 16 amino acids. CDR1 and CDR2 (germline): MNHGY, SVAAGI. Trimming left V 3 bases short and J 8 bases short, with 20 bases between. CDR3 sequence reads: CASSYNAGTPDHEQFF. The CDR3 DNA sequence: TGTGCCAGCAGTTACAATGCCGGGACCCCTGACCATGAGCAGTTCTTC.

The sample holds a few counts of this clonotype. The rearrangement uses TRBV28 and TRBJ1-4, with 10 bases matching TRBD1. The trim removed 6 bases at V and 3 bases at J, leaving 16 bases unmatched. Germline V gene sequence: CDR1 MDHEN, CDR2 SYDVKM. There are 19 residues in the CDR3. The CDR3 sequence is CASRLTGTGAASANEKLFF. DNA of the CDR3: TGTGCCAGCAGACTAACCGGGACAGGGGCGGCATCGGCTAATGAAAAACTGTTTTTT.

The sample holds many counts of this clonotype. This chain joins TRBV4-3 and TRBJ2-2; tentative D call: TRBD1 (6 bases). Trimming shortened V by 6 bases and J by 0 bases, and 11 bases separated the two germline ends. This CDR3 is built from 15 residues. Per germline, CDR1 LGHNA and CDR2 YSLEER. The chain's CDR3 is CASSSDRPNTGELFF. CDR3 sequence (DNA): TGCGCCAGCAGTTCAGACAGGCCGAACACCGGGGAGCTGTTTTTT.